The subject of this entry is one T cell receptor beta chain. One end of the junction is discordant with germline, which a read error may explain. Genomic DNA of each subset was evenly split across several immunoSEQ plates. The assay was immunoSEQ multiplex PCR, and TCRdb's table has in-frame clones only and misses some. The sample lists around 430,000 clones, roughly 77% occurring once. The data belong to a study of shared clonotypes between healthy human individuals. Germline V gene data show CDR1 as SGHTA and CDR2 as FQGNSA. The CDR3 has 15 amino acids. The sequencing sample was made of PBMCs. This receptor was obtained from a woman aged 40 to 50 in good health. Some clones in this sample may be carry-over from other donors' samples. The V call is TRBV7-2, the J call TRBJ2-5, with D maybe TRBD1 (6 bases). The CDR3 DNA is TGTGCCAGCACCTTAGGGAACAGGGTGGGAGAGACCCAGTACTTC. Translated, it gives CASTLGNRVGETQYF.